A single sample is the source of the 19 T cell receptor beta chains below, sequenced in a study of T cells in Graves' hyperthyroidism and ophthalmopathy. Amplified regions were TCR beta CDR3 sequences from RNA transcripts. First-round RT-PCR of the TCR CDR3 relied on the HTBI primer set. TCRdb re-called the multiplex PCR reads through MiXCR, storing one row per CDR3 protein. This sample has approximately 600,000 distinct CDR3 sequences, with roughly 13% found just once. Sequenced material: blood. These receptors were obtained from a woman aged 25 to 39 with Graves' hyperthyroidism that later progressed to Graves' ophthalmopathy.

This clonotype showed up just a few times. The V gene is TRBV7-3, the J gene TRBJ2-5, with D perhaps TRBD2 (6 bases). Trimming left V 2 bases short and J 2 bases short, with 15 bases between. Germline CDR1 is SGHTA and CDR2 is FQGTGA. The CDR3 extends over 16 amino acids. CDR3 bases: TGTGCCAGCAGCTTAGGCGGCGGGACTCTACAAGAGACCCAGTACTTC. Its protein product is CASSLGGGTLQETQYF. Full variable domain (missing parts from reference TRBV7-3 and TRBJ2-5): GAGVSQTPSNKVTEKGKYVELRCDPISGHTALYWYRQSLGQGPEFLIYFQGTGAADDSGLPNDRFFAVRPEGSVSTLKIQRTERGDSAVYLCASSLGGGTLQETQYFGPGTRLLVL.

This clonotype was seen repeatedly, ten times or more. The chain combines TRBV6-5 with TRBJ1-2; the D is unclear. The germline CDR1 and CDR2 sequences are MNHEY and SVGAGI. The V gene lost 1 base and the J gene lost 1 base, with 4 bases spanning the gap. This CDR3 is 13 amino acids long. CDR3 sequence: CASSYWDNYGYTF. CDR3 in DNA: TGTGCCAGCAGTTACTGGGATAACTATGGCTACACCTTC.

This clonotype was recorded at least ten times. This chain connects TRBV24-1 to TRBJ2-1; 12 positions agree with TRBD2. Per the germline V gene, CDR1 is KGHDR and CDR2 is SFDVKD. CDR3 length: 16 amino acids. V was pared by 9 bases and J by 0 bases, with 5 bases of the junction left unmatched. The DNA for the CDR3 is TGTGCCACCGGGCTAGCGGGAGGGGGCTCCTACAATGAGCAGTTCTTC. Its translation is CATGLAGGGSYNEQFF.

This clonotype was counted ten times or more. The genes are TRBV7-2 and TRBJ1-1; 9 bases are a match to TRBD1. V gave up 6 bases and J gave up 0 bases; unmatched junction bases: 11. CDR1 is SGHTA, CDR2 FQGNSA, per germline. This CDR3 is built from 17 residues. The CDR3 DNA follows: TGTGCCAGCAGGGAAACAGGGGGCTATGGTATGAACACTGAAGCTTTCTTT. It encodes CASRETGGYGMNTEAFF.

The rearrangement uses TRBV12-3 or TRBV12-4 and TRBJ2-7; 8 nucleotides agree with TRBD1. V shed 6 bases, J shed 6 bases, and the junction held 1 base outside the gene matches. This CDR3 is 11 amino acids long. The CDR3 coding sequence is TGTGCCAGCAGGGACAGGGTCGAGCAGTACTTC. Translation gives CASRDRVEQYF.

This clonotype turned up a few times. The rearrangement uses TRBV12-5 and TRBJ1-5; 7 bases fit TRBD1. V lost 6 bases and J lost 4; bases outside the gene matches: 6. Per germline, CDR1 LGHNT and CDR2 FRNRAP. The CDR3 extends over 14 amino acids. This chain's CDR3 is CASGQTGNNQPQHF. CDR3 DNA sequence: TGTGCTAGTGGCCAGACAGGGAATAATCAGCCCCAGCATTTT.

This clonotype was seen at least ten times. V and J are TRBV28 and TRBJ1-1; unclear D gene. The V end was cut by 7 bases, the J end by 5 bases, with 20 bases between. Germline V CDR1 and CDR2: MDHEN, SYDVKM. CDR3 length equals 15 residues. CDR3 residues: CASTPGEGWRTEAFF. In DNA, the CDR3 is TGTGCCAGCACCCCAGGTGAAGGGTGGAGGACTGAAGCTTTCTTT.

This clonotype appeared a few times. The CDR3 DNA reads TGTGCCAGCAGTTCCTACATGTCCGGCTACACCTTC. Translation: CASSSYMSGYTF. The chain has TRBV6-1 and TRBJ1-2; D is undetermined. The CDR3 runs 12 residues. The V gene lost 5 bases and the J gene lost 8 bases, with 12 bases spanning the gap. Germline V gene sequence: CDR1 MNHNS, CDR2 SASEGT.

Turning to this clonotype: Since a much larger clone is just one base distant, this may be a read error. V gene TRBV12-3 or TRBV12-4 combines with J gene TRBJ2-2; TRBD1 might be the D (5 bases). The CDR3 runs 16 residues. V dropped 4 bases and J dropped 5 bases, with 17 bases sitting between them. CDR3 bases: TGTGCCAGCAGTTCTGACAAGGGGCATGGGACCGGGGAGCTGTTTTTT. Translation gives CASSSDKGHGTGELFF.

In its sample, this clonotype was seen many times. The J gene is TRBJ2-2, the V gene TRBV19; weak D call: TRBD1 (5 bases). V lost 4 bases and J 1 base, leaving 7 bases between the germline ends. The CDR3 length is 14 residues. In germline, CDR1 is LNHDA, CDR2 SQIVND (reference sequence). The CDR3 coding sequence is TGTGCCAGTAGTACCCAGGGGAACACCGGGGAGCTGTTTTTT. Translating it yields CASSTQGNTGELFF.

In this sample, this clonotype turned up many times. The CDR3 DNA reads as TGTGCCAGCAGCCAAGGATATGAACGCCGACTAGCGGGAGAGACCCAGTACTTC. Residues: CASSQGYERRLAGETQYF. The chain uses TRBV4-2 and TRBJ2-5; 10 nucleotides match TRBD2. The germline V gene has CDR1 LGHNA and CDR2 YNFKEQ. J lost 4 bases, V lost 1 base, and 12 bases had no gene match. This CDR3 region has 18 residues.

This clonotype was seen repeatedly, ten times or more. The V gene is TRBV19, the J gene TRBJ2-3; the D is unclear. This CDR3 region has 13 residues. V was trimmed by 6 bases and J by 6 bases, leaving 13 bases between them. CDR1 is LNHDA and CDR2 is SQIVND in the germline V gene (reference sequence). CDR3 nucleotide sequence: TGTGCCAGTAGGCCTGCGGCCACGGATACGCAGTATTTT. This translates into CASRPAATDTQYF.

This clonotype was observed at least ten times. The CDR3 bases are TGCAGCGCTTCGACAGGGACACACACTGAAGCTTTCTTT. This gives the protein CSASTGTHTEAFF. The chain is built from TRBV29-1 and TRBJ1-1; 7 nucleotides line up with TRBD1. Trimming took 7 bases from V and 3 from J; bases not matched to a gene: 8. This CDR3 comprises 13 residues. The germline CDR1 and CDR2 sequences are SQVTM and ANQGSEA.

The V and J genes are TRBV29-1 and TRBJ2-1; 9 nucleotides align to TRBD2. The germline V gene has CDR1 SQVTM and CDR2 ANQGSEA. The trim removed 4 bases at V and 4 bases at J, leaving 5 bases unmatched. The CDR3 sequence is 14 residues long. DNA of the CDR3: TGCAGCGTTGTGGAGCGGGGGGCGTACAATGAGCAGTTCTTC. Translating it yields CSVVERGAYNEQFF.

This clonotype showed up just a few times. The V gene is TRBV18, the J gene TRBJ2-7; 7 positions agree with TRBD1. The CDR3 sequence is 15 residues long. V was clipped by 6 bases and J by 4 bases; unmatched bases: 12. From germline, CDR1 is KGHSH and CDR2 LQKENI. The CDR3 DNA is TGTGCCAGCTCCCTGTCCGGACAGGCGGCATACGAGCAGTACTTC. It encodes CASSLSGQAAYEQYF.

This clonotype was counted ten times or more. V usage is TRBV7-2 and J usage is TRBJ1-3; the D is unclear. The CDR3 is made up of 13 amino acids. V was clipped by 2 bases and J by 0 bases, with 2 bases between them. The germline V gene has CDR1 SGHTA and CDR2 FQGNSA. The CDR3, as DNA: TGTGCCAGCAGCTTAAGCTCTGGAAACACCATATATTTT. Protein sequence: CASSLSSGNTIYF.

The chain joins TRBV20-1 to TRBJ2-5; D is ambiguous. CDR1 DFQATT and CDR2 SNEGSKA come from the germline V gene (reference sequence). V lost 1 base to trimming and J lost 4 bases, with 10 bases between them. This CDR3 contains 13 residues. The CDR3 region is CSARAPVTETQYF. The CDR3 coding sequence is TGCAGTGCTAGAGCCCCAGTAACAGAGACCCAGTACTTC.

The gene calls are TRBV29-1 and TRBJ2-3; D is tentatively TRBD1 or TRBD2 (6 bases each). The CDR3 spans 15 residues. Trimming cost V 1 base and J 5 bases, with 16 bases left between them. Germline lookup yields CDR1 SQVTM and CDR2 ANQGSEA. CDR3 residues: CSVEGGAQGLDTQYF. DNA of the CDR3: TGCAGCGTTGAAGGGGGGGCGCAGGGCTTAGATACGCAGTATTTT.

This clonotype was recorded at least ten times. The V gene is TRBV2, the J gene TRBJ1-1; D is perhaps TRBD1 (5 bases). Trimming left V 5 bases short and J 2 bases short, with 12 bases between. Germline V lookup: CDR1 SNHLY, CDR2 FYNNEI. This CDR3 spans 14 amino acids. Here the CDR3 reads CASSFSTDNTEAFF. In DNA, the CDR3 is TGTGCCAGCAGTTTCTCGACAGACAACACTGAAGCTTTCTTT.